The 3 T cell receptor beta chains presented below share a single source sample, sequenced in a study of cytomegalovirus exposure and HLA in healthy donors. Researchers ran the PCR with 60 Vbeta and 13 Jbeta primers. Some clones are missing from TCRdb's copy, which holds only in-frame ones; the method was immunoSEQ multiplex PCR. The data contain about 130,000 clones, about 80% of them singletons. Sequenced sample: PBMCs. These receptors all come from a man between 18 and 35 years old in good health and CMV-seronegative.

The chain joins TRBV10-1 to TRBJ2-3; no clear D gene. Germline V gene data show CDR1 as WNHNN and CDR2 as SYGVQD (reference sequence). V lost 5 bases to trimming and J lost 3 bases, with 9 bases between them. The CDR3 has 13 amino acids. The CDR3: CASSSGLTDTQYF. The CDR3 region has the DNA TGCGCCAGCAGTAGTGGCTTAACAGATACGCAGTATTTT.

The chain carries TRBV6-5 and TRBJ1-1; D perhaps matches TRBD1 (6 bases). The germline V gene encodes CDR1 MNHEY and CDR2 SVGAGI. The CDR3 spans 15 residues. The V end was cut by 8 bases, the J end by 1 base, with 17 bases between. The CDR3, as DNA: TGTGCCAGCCAGGCGTCGGGGGGCGGGAACACTGAAGCTTTCTTT. Protein: CASQASGGGNTEAFF.

This clone has at least ten counts. The chain joins TRBV30 to TRBJ1-1; TRBD1 matches 10 bases. CDR3 size: 11 residues. Losses at the gene ends were 7 bases for V and 7 bases for J; bases not matched to a gene: 3. Germline V gene sequence: CDR1 GTSNPN, CDR2 SVGIG (reference sequence). CDR3 sequence reads: CASDRGLEAFF. The CDR3 DNA reads TGTGCCTCCGACAGGGGGCTTGAAGCTTTCTTT.